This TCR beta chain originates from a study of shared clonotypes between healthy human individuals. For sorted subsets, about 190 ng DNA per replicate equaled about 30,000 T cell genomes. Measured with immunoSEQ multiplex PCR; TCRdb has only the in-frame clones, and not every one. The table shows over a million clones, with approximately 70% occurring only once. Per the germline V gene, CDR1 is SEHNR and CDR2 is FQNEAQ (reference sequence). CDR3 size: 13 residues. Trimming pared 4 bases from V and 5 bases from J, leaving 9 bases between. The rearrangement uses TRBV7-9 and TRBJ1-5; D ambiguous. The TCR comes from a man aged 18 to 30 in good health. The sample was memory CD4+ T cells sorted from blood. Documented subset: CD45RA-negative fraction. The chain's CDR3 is CASSSMRDQPQHF. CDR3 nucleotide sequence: TGTGCCAGCAGCTCCATGAGGGATCAGCCCCAGCATTTT.